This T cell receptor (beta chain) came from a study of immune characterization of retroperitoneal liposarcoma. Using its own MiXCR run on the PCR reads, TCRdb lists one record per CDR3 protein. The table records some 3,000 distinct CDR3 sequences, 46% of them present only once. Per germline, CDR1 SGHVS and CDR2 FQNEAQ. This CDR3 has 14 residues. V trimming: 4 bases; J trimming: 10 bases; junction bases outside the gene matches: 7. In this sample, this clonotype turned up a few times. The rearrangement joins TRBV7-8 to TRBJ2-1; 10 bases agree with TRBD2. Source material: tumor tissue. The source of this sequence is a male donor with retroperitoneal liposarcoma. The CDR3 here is CASSSGTSVYEQFF. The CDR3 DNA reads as TGTGCCAGCAGCTCCGGGACTAGCGTCTACGAGCAGTTCTTC.